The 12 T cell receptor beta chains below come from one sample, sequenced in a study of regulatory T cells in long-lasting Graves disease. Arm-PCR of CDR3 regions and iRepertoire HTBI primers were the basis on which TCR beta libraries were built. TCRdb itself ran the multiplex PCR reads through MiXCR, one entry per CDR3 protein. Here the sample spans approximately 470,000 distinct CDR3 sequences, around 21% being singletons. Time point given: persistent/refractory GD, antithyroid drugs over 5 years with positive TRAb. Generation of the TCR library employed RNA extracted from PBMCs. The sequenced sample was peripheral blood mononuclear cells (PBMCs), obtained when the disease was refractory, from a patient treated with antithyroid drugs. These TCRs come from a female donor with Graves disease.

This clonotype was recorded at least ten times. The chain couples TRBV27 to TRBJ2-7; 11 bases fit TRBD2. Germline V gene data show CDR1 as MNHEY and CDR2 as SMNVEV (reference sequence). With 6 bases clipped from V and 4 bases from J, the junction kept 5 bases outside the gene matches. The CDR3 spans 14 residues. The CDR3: CASSSGLAVYEQYF. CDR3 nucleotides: TGTGCCAGCAGCTCGGGACTAGCGGTTTACGAGCAGTACTTC.

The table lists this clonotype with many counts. The CDR3 nucleotides are TGTGCCAGCAGTCGGACAATCCAAGAGACCCAGTACTTC. It encodes CASSRTIQETQYF. The rearrangement links TRBV28 to TRBJ2-5; a possible D gene is TRBD1 (5 bases). This CDR3 is built from 13 residues. Per the germline V gene, CDR1 is MDHEN and CDR2 is SYDVKM. The ends were cut back, 5 bases at V and 1 base at J, with 8 bases in the middle.

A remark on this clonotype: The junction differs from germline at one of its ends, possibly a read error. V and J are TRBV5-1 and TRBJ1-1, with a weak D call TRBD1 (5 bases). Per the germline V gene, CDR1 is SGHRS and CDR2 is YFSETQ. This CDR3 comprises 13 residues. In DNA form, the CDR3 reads TGTGCCAGCAGCTTCGGGGGAGGGGCTGAAGCTTTCTTT. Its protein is CASSFGGGAEAFF.

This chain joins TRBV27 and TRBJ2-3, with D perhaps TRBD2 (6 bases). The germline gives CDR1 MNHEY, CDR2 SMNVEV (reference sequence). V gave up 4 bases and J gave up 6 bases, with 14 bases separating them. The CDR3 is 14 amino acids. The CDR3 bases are TGTGCCAGCAGTTCACCCCCAGGGAGGGATACGCAGTATTTT. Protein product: CASSSPPGRDTQYF.

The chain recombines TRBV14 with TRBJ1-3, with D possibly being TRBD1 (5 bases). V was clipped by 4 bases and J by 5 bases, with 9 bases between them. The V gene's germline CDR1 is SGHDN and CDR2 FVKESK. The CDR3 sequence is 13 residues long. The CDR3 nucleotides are TGTGCCAGCAGCCGCCAGGGCAGAAACACCATATATTTT. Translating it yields CASSRQGRNTIYF.

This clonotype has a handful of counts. The CDR3 sequence is CAIGGGGETQYF. The CDR3 nucleotides are TGTGCCATAGGGGGGGGCGGAGAGACCCAGTACTTC. The chain couples TRBV6-1 to TRBJ2-5, with D perhaps matching TRBD2 (7 bases). Germline lookup yields CDR1 MNHNS and CDR2 SASEGT. The CDR3 sequence is 12 residues long. V gave up 10 bases and J gave up 4 bases, with 13 bases separating them.

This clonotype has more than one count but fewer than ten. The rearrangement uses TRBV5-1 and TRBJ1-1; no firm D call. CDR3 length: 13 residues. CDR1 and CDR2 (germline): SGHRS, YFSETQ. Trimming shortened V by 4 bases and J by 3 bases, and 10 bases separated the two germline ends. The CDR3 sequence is CASSRVGDTEAFF. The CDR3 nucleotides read TGCGCCAGCAGCCGAGTAGGAGACACTGAAGCTTTCTTT. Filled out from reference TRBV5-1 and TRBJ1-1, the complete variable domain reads KAGVTQTPRYLIKTRGQQVTLSCSPISGHRSVSWYQQTPGQGLQFLFEYFSETQRNKGNFPGRFSGRQFSNSRSEMNVSTLELGDSALYLCASSRVGDTEAFFGQGTRLTVV.

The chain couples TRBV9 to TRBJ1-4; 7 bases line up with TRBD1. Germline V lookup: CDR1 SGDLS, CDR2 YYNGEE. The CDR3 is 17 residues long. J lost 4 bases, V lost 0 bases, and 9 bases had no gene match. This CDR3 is CASSVAPGGRLNEKLFF. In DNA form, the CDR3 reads TGTGCCAGCAGCGTAGCCCCAGGGGGACGGCTTAATGAAAAACTGTTTTTT.

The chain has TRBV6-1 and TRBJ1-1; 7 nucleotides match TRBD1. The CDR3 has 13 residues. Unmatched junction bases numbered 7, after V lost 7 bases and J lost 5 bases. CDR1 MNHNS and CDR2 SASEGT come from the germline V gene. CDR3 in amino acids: CASTPTGRTEAFF. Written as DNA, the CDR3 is TGTGCCAGCACCCCGACAGGGAGGACTGAAGCTTTCTTT.

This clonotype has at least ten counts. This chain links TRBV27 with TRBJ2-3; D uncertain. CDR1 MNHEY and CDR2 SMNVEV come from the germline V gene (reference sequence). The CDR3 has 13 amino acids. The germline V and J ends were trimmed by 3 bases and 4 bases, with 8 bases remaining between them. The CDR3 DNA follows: TGTGCCAGCAGTTTGAGTCGCCCAGATACGCAGTATTTT. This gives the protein CASSLSRPDTQYF.

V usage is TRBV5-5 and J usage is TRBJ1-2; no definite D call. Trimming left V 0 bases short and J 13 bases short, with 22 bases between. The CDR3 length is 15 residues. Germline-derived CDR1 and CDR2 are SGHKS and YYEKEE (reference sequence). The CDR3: CASSLEDFAISDRTF. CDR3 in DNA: TGTGCCAGCAGCTTGGAAGATTTTGCTATTTCAGATCGCACCTTC.

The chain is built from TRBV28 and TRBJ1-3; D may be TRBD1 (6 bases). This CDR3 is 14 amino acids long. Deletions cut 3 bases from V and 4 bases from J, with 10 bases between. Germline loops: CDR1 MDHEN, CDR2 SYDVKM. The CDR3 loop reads CASSFQGSGNTIYF. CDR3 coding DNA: TGTGCCAGCAGTTTTCAGGGGTCCGGAAACACCATATATTTT.